These T cell receptor beta chains were read from a single sample in a study of blood T cell repertoires in COVID-19. TCRdb keeps only in-frame clones here, not all; method: immunoSEQ multiplex PCR. Among around 160,000 clones listed, 75% to 90% were seen once. Material: peripheral blood. Receptor source: a woman aged 55-75 years with COVID-19, enrolled during active disease. The CDR3 runs from the conserved cysteine through the conserved F or W. D genes are given only for firm matches. Clone size, where shown, is once, few, many, or a class for clones that have expanded.

>TRBJ1-2|.|.|TRBV19
TGTGCCAGTAGTATGCCCGGGACAAGCGGAAGTTTC
CASSMPGTSGSF
>TRBJ1-5|.|TRBD1|TRBV6-6
TGTGCCAGCAGTGAGGGACAGGGGATTCAGCCCCAGCATTTT
CASSEGQGIQPQHF
>TRBJ2-7|.|.|TRBV18
TGTGCCAGCTCACCACCAGACGGGGGCTCCTACGAGCAGTACTTC
CASSPPDGGSYEQYF
>TRBJ2-3|.|TRBD2|TRBV30
TGTGCCTGGAGTGGTGAAAGCGGGGGGGATTTAACAGATACGCAGTATTTT
CAWSGESGGDLTDTQYF
>TRBJ1-2|.|TRBD1|TRBV5-6
TGTGCCAGCCTCAGATTAGGACAGGCGGAGACTAACTATGGCTACACCTTC
CASLRLGQAETNYGYTF
>TRBJ2-3|.|TRBD2|TRBV19
TGTGCCAGTAGTCAGACCCCTGGACTAGAGCGCACAGATACGCAGTATTTT
CASSQTPGLERTDTQYF
>TRBJ2-2|.|TRBD1|TRBV29-1
TGCAGCGGGGCTGAAGGGGCAGGGGGCAACACCGGGGAGCTGTTTTTT
CSGAEGAGGNTGELFF
>TRBJ1-2|.|TRBD1|TRBV4-1
TGCGCCAGCAGCCAAGACAAAGGACAGGGGGTCCACACCTTC
CASSQDKGQGVHTF
>TRBJ2-3|.|TRBD1|TRBV6-1
TGTGCCAGCAGTGAAGTCGGGTGGGGACAGGGGGCAACAGATACGCAGTATTTT
CASSEVGWGQGATDTQYF
>TRBJ1-3|.|TRBD1|TRBV5-1
TGCGCCAGCAGCCCTCAATTAGGGGGCGCCTCTGGAAACACCATATATTTT
CASSPQLGGASGNTIYF
>TRBJ1-2|few|.|TRBV7-9
TGTGCCAGCAGCTTGGCAGTCTTTAACTATGGCTACACCTTC
CASSLAVFNYGYTF
>TRBJ1-2|.|TRBD1|TRBV5-1
TGCGCCAGCAGTCCCGACGGACAGGACTATGGCTACACCTTC
CASSPDGQDYGYTF
>TRBJ2-3|once|.|TRBV11-3
TGTGCCAGCAGCTTGAGAACAGATACGCAGTATTTT
CASSLRTDTQYF
>TRBJ2-5|.|.|TRBV2
TGTGCCAGCAGCCACGACCCGGGGGAGACCCAGTACTTC
CASSHDPGETQYF
>TRBJ2-1|.|TRBD2|TRBV11-3
TGTGCCAGCAGCTTAGGCGCTAGCGGGGGCAATGAGCAGTTCTTC
CASSLGASGGNEQFF
>TRBJ2-7|.|.|TRBV2
TGTGCCAGCAGTGTACCCCGGGGAAGGGACGAGCAGTACTTC
CASSVPRGRDEQYF
>TRBJ2-7|.|.|TRBV7-3
TGTGCCAGCAGCTTAGGCGCAGGGAGGTCCTACGAGCAGTACTTC
CASSLGAGRSYEQYF